This T cell receptor beta chain was profiled in a study of graft-versus-host responses after intestinal transplantation (dated by TCRdb to about 2021). Regarding the complete study: Recipients received multivisceral, liver-intestinal, or isolated intestinal transplants. A peak of at least 4% donor T cells among recipient peripheral blood mononuclear cells was the definition used for donor T cell macrochimerism. The cohort enrolled some 25 intestinal transplant recipients including one retransplant, and a few patients lacking pretransplant specimens were excluded. Alloreactive clones were identified by sequencing pre-transplant mixed lymphocyte reaction products and comparing them with unstimulated pre-transplant donor and recipient T cells. Rather than being sequenced by the commercial service, samples from a few later patients were sequenced in-house on an Illumina MiSeq and processed with MiXCR. After intestinal transplantation, graft-versus-host and host-versus-graft alloreactive T cell clones were followed in the graft, circulation and bone marrow using bulk TCR-beta CDR3 sequencing. Anti-thymocyte globulin induction was given to all recipients, followed by maintenance tacrolimus and steroids for roughly 3 years. Broader findings and caveats from the paper: Peak levels of circulating GvH clones were associated with declines in HvG clones early after transplant. In patients with donor T cell macrochimerism, the allografts had high GvH to HvG T cell clonal ratios. GvH clones were found in recipient bone marrow, and some of the GvH clones appeared earlier in ileal mucosa or blood, which is consistent with an intestinal mucosal origin. The conclusions were limited by the relatively low number and heterogeneity of the intestinal transplant patients.

In light of the paper, this sample's time point label describes: cells obtained before transplantation from donor or recipient. CD3+CD4+ and CD3+CD8+ populations were FACS-sorted from unstimulated pre-transplant donor and recipient cells taken from spleen or lymph nodes. Receptor amplification or capture employed the immunoSEQ multiplex PCR assay. For most patients, genomic DNA was isolated with the Qiagen DNeasy Blood and Tissue Kit and shipped frozen to Adaptive Biotechnologies for TCR sequencing. For most patients, genomic DNA was subjected to high-throughput TCR-beta CDR3 sequencing by Adaptive Biotechnologies. Turning to the authors' computational methods: Adaptive's ImmunoSEQ software was the source of the TCR sequencing data for 18 patients, while a few other patients were processed with MiXCR and VDJtools. To correct CD4 versus CD8 sorting errors, sequences present in both subsets at a frequency ratio below 5:1 were removed. Because the origin of CDR3 nucleotide sequences shared between donor and recipient could not be assigned, those sequences were removed. To count as alloreactive, a clone needed at least 2-fold expansion over unstimulated cells and a minimum CFSE-low frequency of 0.002% (template counts) or 0.001% (read counts). A clone was considered mappable if detected in the sequenced pre-transplant spleen, lymph node, or MLR CFSE-low populations of the donor or recipient. The cumulative frequency of alloreactive clones was calculated as a percentage of all sequences, weighted by copy number. TCRdb retrieved this table from immuneACCESS and kept in-frame rearrangements only. Not all clones are present; in checked studies, unresolved V genes account for under half, and no reason is known for the remainder. The V and J calls and the clone size are those of that table, but D and trimming were determined from the DNA. Counted in this sample were about 86,000 clones; 88% of them appeared once. Together, the top ten hold roughly 0.3% of the sample.

At the junction V is shortened by 5 bases and J by 6 bases; bases outside the gene matches: 8. CDR1 GTSNPN and CDR2 SVGIG were looked up in the germline V gene (reference sequence). From the cysteine up to the phenylalanine, the CDR3 has a length of 14 residues. This entry keeps only the CDR3 DNA: 42 bases, framed from base 1. Concerning this clone itself: Its antigen remains unidentified. Per-nucleotide qualities are absent, and no much larger clonotype sits a single base away.

Here the chain combines TRBV30 and TRBJ2-3, with 10 junctional bases fitting TRBD2. The specimen comprised unstimulated CD4+ T cells sorted from spleen or lymph node cells, sampled before transplant. The clonotype originates from a human donor who was the organ donor for an intestinal transplant. DNA sequence: TGTGCCTGGGCTTCTAGCGGGGGATTTGATACGCAGTATTTT. Its translation is CAWASSGGFDTQYF.